This passage covers 32 T cell receptor beta chains from one sample sequenced in a study of blood T cells in healthy people across ages. Combining a sample-barcoded 5' primer with a J-beta primer mix, a second PCR ran for 7 to 11 cycles. TCRdb processed the 5' RACE reads anew with MiXCR; each CDR3 protein has one entry. The sample contains roughly 730,000 distinct CDR3 sequences, more than 50% of which appear only once. Sequenced input: blood. All receptors come from a man in his forties or fifties in good health.

The chain combines TRBV5-6 with TRBJ2-5; 7 bases match TRBD2. Germline V gene sequence: CDR1 SGHDT, CDR2 YYEEEE. J lost 2 bases, V lost 5 bases, and 3 bases had no gene match. The CDR3 sequence is 13 residues long. CDR3 sequence (DNA): TGTGCCAGCAGACTAGCGCCTCAAGAGACCCAGTACTTC. This gives the protein CASRLAPQETQYF.

The rearrangement links TRBV20-1 to TRBJ2-1; TRBD2 matches at 9 bases. Germline V gene lookup returns CDR1 DFQATT and CDR2 SNEGSKA (reference sequence). V lost 3 bases to trimming and J lost 1 base; unmatched junction nucleotides: 7. The CDR3 spans 16 residues. The CDR3: CSASLAGGLSYNEQFF. DNA for the CDR3: TGCAGTGCTAGTCTCGCGGGAGGGCTGTCCTACAATGAGCAGTTCTTC.

The chain carries TRBV5-1 and TRBJ1-4; the match to TRBD1 covers 7 bases. Germline V gene lookup returns CDR1 SGHRS and CDR2 YFSETQ. The trim removed 0 bases at V and 8 bases at J, leaving 13 bases unmatched. This CDR3 contains 17 residues. The CDR3 DNA follows: TGCGCCAGCAGCTTGGCCTTCGGAGGGGGCACGGGGGAAAAACTGTTTTTT. Residues: CASSLAFGGGTGEKLFF.

This clonotype showed up just a few times. The chain uses TRBV24-1 and TRBJ2-7, with D perhaps TRBD2 (6 bases). Between the trimmed V and J ends, which lost 6 bases and 0 bases, there was a span of 11 bases. The length of the CDR3 is 14 residues. Germline values: CDR1 KGHDR, CDR2 SFDVKD. The CDR3 here is CATSRGKSSYEQYF. CDR3 coding DNA: TGTGCCACCAGTCGGGGGAAGAGCTCCTACGAGCAGTACTTC.

This sequence joins TRBV3-1 and TRBJ1-2; D might be TRBD1 (6 bases). CDR3 size: 13 residues. Per the germline V gene, CDR1 is LGHDT and CDR2 is YNNKEL (reference sequence). Trimming stripped 8 bases from V and 4 bases from J, with 14 bases between. The CDR3 spells CASSGGRGYGYTF. The DNA of the CDR3 is TGTGCCAGCTCGGGGGGGCGCGGCTATGGCTACACCTTC.

V is TRBV11-1 and J is TRBJ2-4; tentative D call: TRBD2 (5 bases). The tail of the sequence fits TRBJ2-7 better, so the J call may be wrong. Germline V gives CDR1 SGHAT, CDR2 FQDESV (reference sequence). This CDR3 is 16 amino acids long. CDR3 sequence reads: CASSFPRTPSSYEQYF. CDR3 nucleotides: TGTGCCAGCAGCTTCCCCCGGACTCCCAGCTCCTACGAGCAGTACTTC.

The genes are TRBV2 and TRBJ2-5, with D possibly matching TRBD1 (6 bases). Germline CDR1 is SNHLY and CDR2 is FYNNEI. V lost 1 base to trimming and J lost 2 bases, with 8 bases between them. The CDR3 spans 14 residues. The DNA of the CDR3 is TGTGCCAGCAGTGAAGTAGGACAGCAAGAGACCCAGTACTTC. It is translated as CASSEVGQQETQYF.

This chain uses TRBV27 with TRBJ2-1, with 10 positions matching TRBD2. Germline V gene data show CDR1 as MNHEY and CDR2 as SMNVEV (reference sequence). The CDR3 is 15 residues long. V shed 5 bases, J shed 5 bases, and the junction held 6 bases outside the gene matches. The CDR3 spells CASSTGTSVNNEQFF. The CDR3 bases are TGTGCCAGCAGTACTGGGACTAGCGTGAACAATGAGCAGTTCTTC.

J is TRBJ1-1 and V is TRBV7-6, with TRBD1 matching over 9 bases. This CDR3 contains 14 residues. Germline V gene sequence: CDR1 SGHVS, CDR2 FNYEAQ. The junction had 9 bases not matched to a gene; V was cut back by 5 bases and J by 8 bases. The CDR3 reads CASSRGTGLSEAFF. CDR3 nucleotide sequence: TGTGCCAGCAGCCGTGGGACAGGGCTTAGCGAAGCTTTCTTT.

The chain recombines TRBV9 with TRBJ1-2, with D hard to call. The CDR3 covers 14 residues. Germline CDR1 is SGDLS and CDR2 is YYNGEE. V dropped 3 bases and J dropped 0 bases, with 9 bases sitting between them. CDR3 DNA: TGTGCCAGCAGCGGGGCAGGAACTAACTATGGCTACACCTTC. Translated, it gives CASSGAGTNYGYTF.

V gene TRBV5-6 combines with J gene TRBJ2-6; D might be TRBD2 (5 bases). V was clipped by 0 bases and J by 2 bases, with 12 bases between them. This CDR3 region has 17 residues. Germline CDR1 and CDR2: SGHDT and YYEEEE. In DNA, the CDR3 is TGTGCCAGCAGCTTGGCGGCGGGTCACGCTGGGGCCAACGTCCTGACTTTC. Translation: CASSLAAGHAGANVLTF.

The CDR3, as DNA: TGTGCCAGCGGACTTTGTTTTGGCCTCGTGGGCAACCTCACAGATACGCAGTATTTT. Its translation is CASGLCFGLVGNLTDTQYF. This rearrangement joins TRBV21-1 to TRBJ2-3; the table gives TRBD2 as D, unverified against the DNA. TRBV21-1 is labeled a pseudogene. The CDR3 loop spans 19 amino acids.

This clonotype was counted a few times. The chain combines TRBV20-1 with TRBJ2-7, with TRBD2 identical over 11 bases. Germline CDR1 and CDR2: DFQATT and SNEGSKA (reference sequence). This CDR3 has 15 amino acids. V was clipped by 6 bases and J by 0 bases; unmatched bases: 7. The chain's CDR3 is CSAQSTSGNSYEQYF. The CDR3 DNA is TGCAGTGCCCAATCGACTAGCGGGAACTCCTACGAGCAGTACTTC.

V gene TRBV7-6 combines with J gene TRBJ2-5; no definite D call. The CDR3 contains 12 residues. CDR1 is SGHVS and CDR2 is FNYEAQ in the germline V gene. The V end was cut by 3 bases, the J end by 4 bases, with 6 bases between. The CDR3 region is CASSLWLETQYF. CDR3 nucleotide sequence: TGTGCCAGCAGCTTGTGGTTAGAGACCCAGTACTTC.

The chain links TRBV7-2 to TRBJ2-6, with D tentatively TRBD2 (5 bases). Trimming took off 4 bases at V and 0 bases at J, with 10 bases between the two ends. The CDR3 is made up of 16 amino acids. Germline V gene sequence: CDR1 SGHTA, CDR2 FQGNSA. The CDR3 coding sequence is TGTGCCAGCAGCTACCAGGAGGACTCTGGGGCCAACGTCCTGACTTTC. This gives the protein CASSYQEDSGANVLTF.

The chain is built from TRBV18 and TRBJ2-7, with TRBD2 matching 10 bases. There are 16 residues in the CDR3. Germline assignment: CDR1 KGHSH and CDR2 LQKENI. V shed 2 bases, J shed 5 bases, and the junction held 9 bases outside the gene matches. CDR3 region: CASSPTRTSGTHEQYF. In nucleotides, the CDR3 is TGTGCCAGCTCACCAACGAGAACTAGCGGGACCCACGAGCAGTACTTC. Full variable domain (rest looked up from reference TRBV18 and TRBJ2-7): NAGVMQNPRHLVRRRGQEARLRCSPMKGHSHVYWYRQLPEEGLKFMVYLQKENIIDESGMPKERFSAEFPKEGPSILRIQQVVRGDSAAYFCASSPTRTSGTHEQYFGPGTRLTVT.

V and J are TRBV4-3 and TRBJ2-1; D gene uncertain. Germline loops: CDR1 LGHNA, CDR2 YSLEER. V was clipped by 0 bases and J by 9 bases, with 12 bases between them. The CDR3 is 14 residues long. CDR3 nucleotides: TGCGCCAGCAGCCAAGAGGTCGGTCTCAGTGAGCAGTTCTTC. Translating gives CASSQEVGLSEQFF.

This clonotype turned up a few times. This chain connects TRBV7-2 to TRBJ1-4; possibly TRBD1 for D (6 bases). The V and J ends lost 1 base and 8 bases respectively, with 17 bases between them. Per germline, CDR1 SGHTA and CDR2 FQGNSA. The CDR3 runs to 16 residues. The DNA of the CDR3 is TGTGCCAGCAGCTTAGGTTGGGGGGCGCGGTTCGAAAAACTGTTTTTT. Residues: CASSLGWGARFEKLFF.

V is TRBV20-1 and J is TRBJ1-2; D unresolved. Trimming stripped 1 base from V and 8 bases from J, with 23 bases between. Germline V lookup: CDR1 DFQATT, CDR2 SNEGSKA (reference sequence). The CDR3 has 16 amino acids. The DNA of the CDR3 is TGCAGTGCTAGAGGGGGTCAGGCCTTTTCTGTGGGGGGCTACACCTTC. Its protein product is CSARGGQAFSVGGYTF.

This chain joins TRBV20-1 and TRBJ1-2; no clear D. V lost 0 bases and J 0 bases, leaving 14 bases between the germline ends. This CDR3 region has 16 residues. Germline V gene sequence: CDR1 DFQATT, CDR2 SNEGSKA (reference sequence). In DNA, the CDR3 is TGCAGTGCTAGAGATGATCAGGAGGCAGCTAACTATGGCTACACCTTC. This sequence encodes CSARDDQEAANYGYTF.

The chain employs TRBV20-1 and TRBJ1-2, with 9 bases matching TRBD1. Germline lookup yields CDR1 DFQATT and CDR2 SNEGSKA (reference sequence). The CDR3 has 16 amino acids. The J segment lost 5 bases and the V segment lost 0 bases, leaving 10 bases of the junction unmatched. The CDR3 DNA reads TGCAGTGCTAGAGATCCGGGACAGGGAGAGATATATGGCTACACCTTC. As protein: CSARDPGQGEIYGYTF.

This clonotype appeared once. CDR3: CASSLWRDGGEQFF. The CDR3 coding sequence is TGTGCCAGCAGTTTATGGAGGGATGGGGGTGAGCAGTTCTTC. The genes are TRBV27 and TRBJ2-1, with a tentative D call TRBD2 (6 bases). From germline, CDR1 is MNHEY and CDR2 SMNVEV (reference sequence). Trimming removed 1 base at V and 9 bases at J, with 13 bases between. CDR3 length: 14 residues.

This clonotype was seen more than once but under ten times. The chain has TRBV28 and TRBJ1-5, with 9 bases matching TRBD1. Germline CDR1 is MDHEN and CDR2 is SYDVKM. This CDR3 region has 17 residues. V lost 7 bases to trimming and J lost 3 bases; unmatched junction nucleotides: 13. The CDR3 here is CASTTMSGTGFNQPQHF. The CDR3 coding sequence is TGTGCCAGCACCACAATGAGCGGGACAGGGTTCAATCAGCCCCAGCATTTT.

This clonotype has a handful of counts. The V call is TRBV20-1, the J call TRBJ2-5; D gene ambiguous. The CDR3 sequence is 12 residues long. Germline CDR1 DFQATT, CDR2 SNEGSKA (reference sequence). The V and J ends lost 6 bases and 5 bases respectively, with 13 bases between them. DNA of the CDR3: TGCAGTGCCCCCCTGTATGGGGAGACCCAGTACTTC. Translation gives CSAPLYGETQYF.

The CDR3 region is CSARETSGLNWQYF. The CDR3 nucleotides read TGCAGTGCTAGAGAGACTAGCGGGTTGAATTGGCAGTACTTC. The chain uses TRBV20-1 and TRBJ2-7; 10 nucleotides match TRBD2. Germline V gives CDR1 DFQATT, CDR2 SNEGSKA (reference sequence). Trimming took 0 bases from V and 9 from J; bases not matched to a gene: 8. The CDR3 has 14 amino acids.

The gene calls are TRBV7-2 and TRBJ2-2; D is perhaps TRBD2 (6 bases). Germline V gene lookup returns CDR1 SGHTA and CDR2 FQGNSA. V was trimmed by 3 bases and J by 5 bases, leaving 16 bases between them. The CDR3 spans 16 residues. The CDR3 sequence is CASSFLGLGGTGELFF. As DNA, the CDR3 is TGTGCCAGCAGCTTCCTCGGCCTTGGGGGGACCGGGGAGCTGTTTTTT.

This clonotype was seen a handful of times. DNA of the CDR3: TGTGCCAGCAGCTTACAATCAAGGGAGGGGTACGAGCAGTACTTC. This translates into CASSLQSREGYEQYF. The chain employs TRBV11-2 and TRBJ2-7; 7 nucleotides align to TRBD2. CDR1 SGHAT and CDR2 FQNNGV come from the germline V gene. There are 15 residues in the CDR3. J was trimmed by 4 bases and V by 2 bases; bases with no gene match: 8.

This clonotype was counted only a few times. This chain links TRBV5-1 with TRBJ2-5, with D hard to call. The V gene lost 1 base and the J gene lost 3 bases, with 16 bases spanning the gap. The V gene's germline CDR1 is SGHRS and CDR2 YFSETQ. The CDR3 runs to 16 residues. The CDR3 DNA reads TGCGCCAGCAGCTTGAATCCCCTACAGAAGAAAGAGACCCAGTACTTC. This encodes CASSLNPLQKKETQYF. The whole variable domain, remainder taken from reference TRBV5-1 and TRBJ2-5, is KAGVTQTPRYLIKTRGQQVTLSCSPISGHRSVSWYQQTPGQGLQFLFEYFSETQRNKGNFPGRFSGRQFSNSRSEMNVSTLELGDSALYLCASSLNPLQKKETQYFGPGTRLLVL.

In DNA, the CDR3 is TGTGCCAGCAGCCCCCTTTTGTCGGGGAGGAGCACAGATACGCAGTATTTT. Residues: CASSPLLSGRSTDTQYF. J is TRBJ2-3 and V is TRBV4-2; D possibly corresponds to TRBD2 (6 bases). The V end lost 4 bases, the J end lost 0 bases, and 17 bases lay between the germline ends. This CDR3 comprises 17 residues. Looked up from germline, CDR1 is LGHNA and CDR2 is YNFKEQ.

The chain links TRBV12-3 or TRBV12-4 to TRBJ1-5; no firm D call. V was cut by 5 bases and J by 6 bases, with 14 bases left in between. This CDR3 region has 14 residues. The CDR3 DNA follows: TGTGCCAGCAGTCCCCTGCAGAATGGTCAGCCCCAGCATTTT. Its protein is CASSPLQNGQPQHF.

V usage is TRBV11-3 and J usage is TRBJ2-4, with D unclear. The germline gives CDR1 SGHNT, CDR2 YENEEA. V was cut by 5 bases and J by 13 bases, with 12 bases left in between. The CDR3 covers 11 residues. The chain's CDR3 is CASSRNQAQYF. CDR3 sequence (DNA): TGTGCCAGCAGCCGAAACCAGGCCCAGTACTTC.

In its sample, this clonotype was seen once. This chain joins TRBV2 and TRBJ1-6; D call uncertain. The CDR3 runs 13 residues. Trimming left V 3 bases short and J 6 bases short, with 6 bases between. Germline V gene sequence: CDR1 SNHLY, CDR2 FYNNEI. The CDR3 DNA reads as TGTGCCAGCAGTGAGTTCTGTAATTCACCCCTCCACTTT. Its translation: CASSEFCNSPLHF.